These T cell receptor beta chains were read from a single sample in a study of Ad26.COV2.S vaccination and SARS-CoV-2 variants. TCRdb's copy holds only in-frame clones and misses some; the assay was immunoSEQ multiplex PCR. The sample comprises 400,000 or so clones, approximately 90% of which are singletons, and 3% to 3.5% rests with the top ten. The material was peripheral blood, obtained in a trial of Ad26.COV2.S vaccine versus placebo. The receptors were sampled from a person aged 18-65 years who received the Ad26.COV2.S COVID-19 vaccine or a placebo. Both conserved end residues are part of each CDR3. D genes are given only for firm matches. For some rows the clone size is stated as once, few or many, or as a class when expanded; others skip it.

size,D,J,V,CDR3,DNA
once,.,TRBJ1-2,TRBV4-2,CASSHPGEGNYGYTF,TGTGCCAGCAGCCATCCCGGGGAGGGAAACTATGGCTACACCTTC
.,.,TRBJ1-5,TRBV5-6,CASSWGVTGASNQPQHF,TGTGCCAGCAGCTGGGGGGTCACAGGAGCTAGCAATCAGCCCCAGCATTTT
few,.,TRBJ1-6,TRBV4-1,CASSQEGNSPLHF,TGCGCCAGCAGCCAAGAAGGGAATTCACCCCTCCACTTT
.,.,TRBJ2-7,TRBV7-2,CASSVSGTSSYEQYF,TGTGCCAGCAGCGTGTCCGGGACGTCCTCATACGAGCAGTACTTC
.,TRBD1,TRBJ2-1,TRBV11-2,CASSLVAGQEYNEQFF,TGTGCCAGCAGCTTAGTAGCCGGACAGGAGTACAATGAGCAGTTCTTC
once,.,TRBJ2-2,TRBV6-5,CASSPTIPGELFF,TGTGCCAGCAGTCCGACTATTCCCGGGGAGCTGTTTTTT
.,.,TRBJ1-5,TRBV6-6,CASTSRSSNQPQHF,TGTGCCAGCACCTCCCGTTCTAGCAATCAGCCCCAGCATTTT
.,TRBD1,TRBJ1-3,TRBV5-1,CASSLAGQASGNTIYF,TGCGCCAGCAGCTTGGCCGGACAGGCCTCTGGAAACACCATATATTTT
.,TRBD1,TRBJ2-5,TRBV2,CASVRDRSETQYF,TGTGCCAGCGTCCGGGACAGGTCGGAGACCCAGTACTTC
.,.,TRBJ1-1,TRBV20-1,CSATGNTEAFF,TGCAGTGCTACTGGGAACACTGAAGCTTTCTTT
.,.,TRBJ2-1,TRBV5-1,CASSLVSQGGNEQFF,TGCGCCAGCAGCTTGGTGTCACAGGGAGGGAATGAGCAGTTCTTC
.,.,TRBJ2-3,TRBV4-1,CASSQEGRYSTDTQYF,TGCGCCAGCAGCCAAGAGGGGCGGTATAGCACAGATACGCAGTATTTT
.,.,TRBJ2-5,TRBV6-6,CASTKGEQETQYF,TGTGCCAGCACAAAAGGAGAACAAGAGACCCAGTACTTC
.,.,TRBJ1-1,TRBV27,CASSHSLQEETEAFF,TGTGCCAGCAGCCACTCTTTACAGGAAGAGACTGAAGCTTTCTTT
.,.,TRBJ1-1,TRBV9,CASSVGIGVMNTEAFF,TGTGCCAGCAGCGTAGGTATAGGGGTAATGAACACTGAAGCTTTCTTT
once,.,TRBJ2-2,TRBV18,CASSPIEENTGELFF,TGTGCCAGCTCACCAATCGAGGAGAACACCGGGGAGCTGTTTTTT
.,.,TRBJ2-1,TRBV6-4,CASTSGPLYNEQFF,TGTGCCAGCACCTCGGGCCCCCTATACAATGAGCAGTTCTTC
.,.,TRBJ2-5,TRBV7-2,CASIRSVGETQYF,TGTGCCAGCATTAGGTCGGTCGGGGAGACCCAGTACTTC
.,.,TRBJ1-2,TRBV9,CASSVATAANYGYTF,TGTGCCAGCAGCGTAGCTACGGCGGCAAACTATGGCTACACCTTC
.,TRBD1,TRBJ2-7,TRBV6-2/TRBV6-3,CASSYSWTGGSYEQYF,TGTGCCAGCAGTTACTCCTGGACAGGGGGCTCCTACGAGCAGTACTTC
.,.,TRBJ2-4,TRBV11-1,CASSLGRGGIQYF,TGTGCCAGCAGCTTAGGGCGGGGAGGCATTCAGTACTTC
.,.,TRBJ2-5,TRBV11-2,CASSSSWSRGGETQYF,TGTGCCAGCAGCTCATCGTGGTCCCGGGGAGGAGAGACCCAGTACTTC
.,TRBD1,TRBJ1-1,TRBV5-1,CASSLASLRDRGTEAFF,TGCGCCAGCAGCTTGGCTTCCCTCCGGGACAGAGGCACTGAAGCTTTCTTT
.,.,TRBJ1-2,TRBV27,CASSRREANYGYTF,TGTGCCAGCAGCCGTCGAGAAGCCAACTATGGCTACACCTTC
.,.,TRBJ2-1,TRBV25-1,CASSEASSLVGEQFF,TGTGCCAGCAGTGAAGCTAGCTCCCTAGTTGGTGAGCAGTTCTTC
.,TRBD2,TRBJ2-3,TRBV7-9,CASSILAGGRTDTQYF,TGTGCCAGCAGCATCTTAGCGGGGGGGCGCACAGATACGCAGTATTTT